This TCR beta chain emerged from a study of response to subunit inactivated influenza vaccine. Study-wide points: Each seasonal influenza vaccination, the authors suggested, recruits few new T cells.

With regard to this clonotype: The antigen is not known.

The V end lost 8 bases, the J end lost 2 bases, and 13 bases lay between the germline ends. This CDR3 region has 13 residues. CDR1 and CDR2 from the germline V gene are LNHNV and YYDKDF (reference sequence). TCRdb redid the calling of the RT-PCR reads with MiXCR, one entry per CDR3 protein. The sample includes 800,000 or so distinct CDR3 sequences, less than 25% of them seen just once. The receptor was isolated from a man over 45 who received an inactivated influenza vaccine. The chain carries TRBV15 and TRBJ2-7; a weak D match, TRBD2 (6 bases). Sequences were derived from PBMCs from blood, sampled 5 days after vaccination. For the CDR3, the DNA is TGTGCCACCGGAGGGACGGCTACCTACGAGCAGTACTTC. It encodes CATGGTATYEQYF.